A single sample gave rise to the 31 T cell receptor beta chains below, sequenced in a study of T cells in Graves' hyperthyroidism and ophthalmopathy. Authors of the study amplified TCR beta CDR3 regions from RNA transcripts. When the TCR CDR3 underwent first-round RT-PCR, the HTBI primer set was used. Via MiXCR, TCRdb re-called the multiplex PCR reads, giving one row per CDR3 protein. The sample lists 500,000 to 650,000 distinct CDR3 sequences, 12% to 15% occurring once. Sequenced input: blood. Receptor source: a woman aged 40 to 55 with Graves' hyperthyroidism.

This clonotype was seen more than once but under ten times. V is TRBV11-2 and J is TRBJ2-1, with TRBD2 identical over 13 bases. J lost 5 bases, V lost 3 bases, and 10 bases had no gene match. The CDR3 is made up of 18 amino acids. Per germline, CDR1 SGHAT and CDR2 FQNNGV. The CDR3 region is CASSLPPGLAGRDNEQFF. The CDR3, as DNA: TGTGCCAGCAGCTTGCCCCCGGGACTAGCGGGAAGGGACAATGAGCAGTTCTTC.

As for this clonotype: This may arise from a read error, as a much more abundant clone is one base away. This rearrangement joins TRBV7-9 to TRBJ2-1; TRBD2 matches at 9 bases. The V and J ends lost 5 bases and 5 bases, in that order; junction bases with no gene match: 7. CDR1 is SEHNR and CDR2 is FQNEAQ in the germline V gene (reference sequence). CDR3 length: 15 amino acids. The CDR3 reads CASSQTWTSDNEQFF. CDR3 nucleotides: TGTGCCAGCAGCCAGACCTGGACTAGCGACAATGAGCAGTTCTTC.

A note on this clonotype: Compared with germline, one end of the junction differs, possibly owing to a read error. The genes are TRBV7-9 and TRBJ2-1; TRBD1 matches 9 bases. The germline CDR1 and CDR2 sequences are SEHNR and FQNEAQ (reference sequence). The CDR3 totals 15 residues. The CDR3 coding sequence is TGTGCCAGCACCCTGGACAGGGGTACCTACAATGAGCAGCTCTTC. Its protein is CASTLDRGTYNEQLF.

The CDR3 nucleotides are TGTGCCAGCAGTGAGAGGGTTCAGGGGGAAGCTTTCTTT. Protein sequence: CASSERVQGEAFF. This chain connects TRBV2 to TRBJ1-1; D may be TRBD1 (6 bases). The CDR3 length is 13 residues. Trimming took 3 bases from V and 8 from J, leaving 13 bases between them. Germline CDR1 and CDR2: SNHLY and FYNNEI.

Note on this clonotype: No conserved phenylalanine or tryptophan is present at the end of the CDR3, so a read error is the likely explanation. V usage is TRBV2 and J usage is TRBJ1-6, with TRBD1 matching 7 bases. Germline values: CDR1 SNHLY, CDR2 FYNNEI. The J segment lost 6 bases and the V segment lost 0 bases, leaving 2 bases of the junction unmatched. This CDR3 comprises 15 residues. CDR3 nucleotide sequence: TGTGCCAGCAGTGAAGCGCAGGGGGGTAATTCACCCCTCCACTCT. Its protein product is CASSEAQGGNSPLHS.

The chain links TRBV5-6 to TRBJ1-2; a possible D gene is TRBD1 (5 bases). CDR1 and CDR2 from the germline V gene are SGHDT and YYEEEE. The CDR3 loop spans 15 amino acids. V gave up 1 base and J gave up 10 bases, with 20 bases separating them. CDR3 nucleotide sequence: TGTGCCAGCAGCTTGCTGGGTCAGGGTCAGATTGTCTACACCTTC. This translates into CASSLLGQGQIVYTF.

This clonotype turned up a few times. The CDR3 loop reads CATSDGQVNEQFF. CDR3 DNA sequence: TGTGCCACCAGTGATGGGCAGGTCAATGAGCAGTTCTTC. V is TRBV24-1 and J is TRBJ2-1; no firm D call. The CDR3 spans 13 residues. Per germline, CDR1 KGHDR and CDR2 SFDVKD. Deletions cut 3 bases from V and 6 bases from J, with 8 bases between.

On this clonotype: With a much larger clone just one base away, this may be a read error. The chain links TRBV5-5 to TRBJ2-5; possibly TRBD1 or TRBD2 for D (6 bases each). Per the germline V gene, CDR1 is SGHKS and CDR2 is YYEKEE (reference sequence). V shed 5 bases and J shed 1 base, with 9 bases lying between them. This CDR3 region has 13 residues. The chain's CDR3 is CASRGGGQETQYF. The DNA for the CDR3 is TGTGCCAGCAGGGGGGGCGGCCAAGAGACCCAGTACTTC.

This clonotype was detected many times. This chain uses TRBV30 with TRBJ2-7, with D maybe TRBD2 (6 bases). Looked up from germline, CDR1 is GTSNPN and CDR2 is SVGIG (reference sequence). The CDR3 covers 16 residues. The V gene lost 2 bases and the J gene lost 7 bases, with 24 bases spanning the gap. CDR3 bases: TGTGCCTGGAGTTCTACCTCGGAGGGGTGGGCTAAAGAGCAGTACTTC. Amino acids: CAWSSTSEGWAKEQYF. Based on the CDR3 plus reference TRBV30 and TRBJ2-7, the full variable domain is SQTIHQWPATLVQPVGSPLSLECTVEGTSNPNLYWYRQAAGRGLQLLFYSVGIGQISSEVPQNLSASRPQDRQFILSSKKLLLSDSGFYLCAWSSTSEGWAKEQYFGPGTRLTVT.

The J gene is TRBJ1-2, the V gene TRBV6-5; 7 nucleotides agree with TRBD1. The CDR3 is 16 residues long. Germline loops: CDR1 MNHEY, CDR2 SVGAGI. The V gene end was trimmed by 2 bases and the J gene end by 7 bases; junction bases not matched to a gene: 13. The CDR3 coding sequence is TGTGCCAGCAGTTACACAAATAGACAGGGACTGGGTGGCTACACCTTC. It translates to CASSYTNRQGLGGYTF.

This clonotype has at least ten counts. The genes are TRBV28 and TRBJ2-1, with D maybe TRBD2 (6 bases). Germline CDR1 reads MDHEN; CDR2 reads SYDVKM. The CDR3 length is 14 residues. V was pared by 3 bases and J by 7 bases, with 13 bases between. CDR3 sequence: CASSFSWGVNEQFF. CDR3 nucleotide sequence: TGTGCCAGCAGTTTTTCTTGGGGGGTTAATGAGCAGTTCTTC.

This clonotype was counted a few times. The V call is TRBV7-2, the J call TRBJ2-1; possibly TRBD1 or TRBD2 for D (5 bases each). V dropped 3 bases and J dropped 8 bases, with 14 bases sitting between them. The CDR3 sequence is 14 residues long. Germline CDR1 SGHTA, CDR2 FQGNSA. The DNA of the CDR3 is TGTGCCAGCAGCTTTTTTGGGACGTCGTATGAGCAGTTCTTC. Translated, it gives CASSFFGTSYEQFF.

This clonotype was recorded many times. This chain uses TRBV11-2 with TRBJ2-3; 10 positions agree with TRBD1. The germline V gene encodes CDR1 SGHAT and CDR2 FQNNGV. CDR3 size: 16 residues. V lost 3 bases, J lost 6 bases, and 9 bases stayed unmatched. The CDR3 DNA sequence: TGTGCCAGCAGCTTTACCGAGACAGGGGGCGCGGATACGCAGTATTTT. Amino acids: CASSFTETGGADTQYF.

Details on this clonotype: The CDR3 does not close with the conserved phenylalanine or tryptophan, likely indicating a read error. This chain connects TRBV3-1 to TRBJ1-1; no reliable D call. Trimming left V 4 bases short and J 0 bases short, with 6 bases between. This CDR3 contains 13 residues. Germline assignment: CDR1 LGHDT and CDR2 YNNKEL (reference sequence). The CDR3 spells CASSPFMNTEAFL. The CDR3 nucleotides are TGTGCCAGCAGCCCATTCATGAACACTGAAGCTTTCCTT.

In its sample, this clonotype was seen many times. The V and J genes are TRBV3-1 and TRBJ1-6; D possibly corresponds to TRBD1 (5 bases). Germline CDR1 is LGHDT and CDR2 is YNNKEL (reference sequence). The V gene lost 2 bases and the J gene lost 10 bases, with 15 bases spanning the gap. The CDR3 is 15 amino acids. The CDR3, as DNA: TGTGCCAGCAGCCAAATAGGAGGGGCGCGATCACCCCTCCACTTT. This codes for CASSQIGGARSPLHF.

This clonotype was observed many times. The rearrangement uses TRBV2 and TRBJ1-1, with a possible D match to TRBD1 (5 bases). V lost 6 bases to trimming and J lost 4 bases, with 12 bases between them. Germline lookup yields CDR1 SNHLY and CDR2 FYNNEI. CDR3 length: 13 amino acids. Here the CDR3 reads CASRSGRITEAFF. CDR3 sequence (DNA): TGTGCCAGCAGGTCGGGACGGATCACTGAAGCTTTCTTT.

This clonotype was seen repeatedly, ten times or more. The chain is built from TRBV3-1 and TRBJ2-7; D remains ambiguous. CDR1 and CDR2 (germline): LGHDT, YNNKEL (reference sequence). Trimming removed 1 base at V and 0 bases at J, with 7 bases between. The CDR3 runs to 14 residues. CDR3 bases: TGTGCCAGCAGCCAAGCGGCCGGCTCCTACGAGCAGTACTTC. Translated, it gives CASSQAAGSYEQYF.

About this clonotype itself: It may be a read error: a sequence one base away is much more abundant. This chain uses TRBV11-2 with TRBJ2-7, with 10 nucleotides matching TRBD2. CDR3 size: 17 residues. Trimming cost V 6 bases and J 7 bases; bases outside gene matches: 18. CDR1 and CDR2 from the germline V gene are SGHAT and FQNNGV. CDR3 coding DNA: TGTGCCAGCAGAAAAGACGGGAGCGGGAGGGCCGGGGTGGAGCAGTACTTC. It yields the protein CASRKDGSGRAGVEQYF.

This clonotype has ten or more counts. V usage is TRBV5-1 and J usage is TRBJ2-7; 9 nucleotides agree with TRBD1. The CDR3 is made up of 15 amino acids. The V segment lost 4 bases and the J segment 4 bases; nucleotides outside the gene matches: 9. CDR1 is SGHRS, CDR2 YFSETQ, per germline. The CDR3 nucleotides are TGCGCCAGCAGCAGCCGGACAGGGGATGTGTACGAGCAGTACTTC. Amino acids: CASSSRTGDVYEQYF.

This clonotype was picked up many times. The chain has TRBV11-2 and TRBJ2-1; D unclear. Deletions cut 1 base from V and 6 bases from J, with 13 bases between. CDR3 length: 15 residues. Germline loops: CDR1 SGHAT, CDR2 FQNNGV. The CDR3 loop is CASSLGLSPGNEQFF. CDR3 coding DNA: TGTGCCAGCAGCTTAGGCCTGTCCCCCGGCAATGAGCAGTTCTTC.

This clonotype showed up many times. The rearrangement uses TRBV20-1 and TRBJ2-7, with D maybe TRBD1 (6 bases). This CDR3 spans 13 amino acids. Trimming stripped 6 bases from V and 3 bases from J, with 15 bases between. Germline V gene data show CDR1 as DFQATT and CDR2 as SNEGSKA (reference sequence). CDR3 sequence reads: CSAMTRDNYEQYF. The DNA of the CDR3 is TGCAGTGCAATGACCCGGGACAACTACGAGCAGTACTTC.

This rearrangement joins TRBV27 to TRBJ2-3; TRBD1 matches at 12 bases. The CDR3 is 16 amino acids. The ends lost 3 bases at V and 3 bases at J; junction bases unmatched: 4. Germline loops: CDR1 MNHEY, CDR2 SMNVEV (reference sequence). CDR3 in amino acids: CASSFGTGGATDTQYF. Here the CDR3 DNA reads TGTGCCAGCAGTTTTGGGACAGGGGGCGCTACAGATACGCAGTATTTT.

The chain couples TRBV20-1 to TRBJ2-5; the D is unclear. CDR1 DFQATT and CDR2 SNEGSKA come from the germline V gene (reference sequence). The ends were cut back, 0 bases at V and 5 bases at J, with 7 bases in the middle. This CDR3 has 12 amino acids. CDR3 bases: TGCAGTGCTAGAGATCTGGTTGAGACCCAGTACTTC. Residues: CSARDLVETQYF.

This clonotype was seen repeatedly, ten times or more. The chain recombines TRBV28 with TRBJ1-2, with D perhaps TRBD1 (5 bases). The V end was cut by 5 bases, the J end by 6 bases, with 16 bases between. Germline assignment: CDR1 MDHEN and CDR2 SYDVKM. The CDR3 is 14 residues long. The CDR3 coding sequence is TGTGCCAGCAGTCCCTTGGCTCGGGGGGATGGCTACACCTTC. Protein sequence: CASSPLARGDGYTF.

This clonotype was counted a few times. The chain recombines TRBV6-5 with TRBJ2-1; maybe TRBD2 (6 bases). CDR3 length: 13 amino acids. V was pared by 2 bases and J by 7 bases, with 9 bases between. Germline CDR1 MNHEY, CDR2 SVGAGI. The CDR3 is CASSYGGRNEQFF. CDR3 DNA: TGTGCCAGCAGTTACGGGGGGAGGAATGAGCAGTTCTTC.

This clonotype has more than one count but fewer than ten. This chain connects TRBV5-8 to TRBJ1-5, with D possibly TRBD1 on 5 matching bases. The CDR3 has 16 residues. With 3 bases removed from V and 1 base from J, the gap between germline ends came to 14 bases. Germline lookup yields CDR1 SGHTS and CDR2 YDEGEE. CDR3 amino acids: CASSSKGEFSNQPQHF. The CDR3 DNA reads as TGTGCCAGCAGCTCCAAAGGGGAGTTCAGCAATCAGCCCCAGCATTTT. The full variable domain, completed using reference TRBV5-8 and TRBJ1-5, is EAGVTQSPTHLIKTRGQQATLRCSPISGHTSVYWYQQALGLGLQFLLWYDEGEERNRGNFPPRFSGRQFPNYSSELNVNALELEDSALYLCASSSKGEFSNQPQHFGDGTRLSIL.

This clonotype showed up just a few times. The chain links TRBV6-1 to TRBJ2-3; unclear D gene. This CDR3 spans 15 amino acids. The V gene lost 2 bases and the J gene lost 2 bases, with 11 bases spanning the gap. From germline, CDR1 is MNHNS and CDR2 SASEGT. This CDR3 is CASSEKLRPTDTQYF. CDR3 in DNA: TGTGCCAGCAGTGAAAAGTTAAGGCCCACAGATACGCAGTATTTT.

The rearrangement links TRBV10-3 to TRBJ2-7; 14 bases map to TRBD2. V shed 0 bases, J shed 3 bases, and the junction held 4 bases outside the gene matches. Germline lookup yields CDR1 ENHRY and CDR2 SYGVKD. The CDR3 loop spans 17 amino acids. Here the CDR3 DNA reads TGTGCCATCAGTGAGTCGGGGACTAGCGGGAGTATCTACGAGCAGTACTTC. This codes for CAISESGTSGSIYEQYF.

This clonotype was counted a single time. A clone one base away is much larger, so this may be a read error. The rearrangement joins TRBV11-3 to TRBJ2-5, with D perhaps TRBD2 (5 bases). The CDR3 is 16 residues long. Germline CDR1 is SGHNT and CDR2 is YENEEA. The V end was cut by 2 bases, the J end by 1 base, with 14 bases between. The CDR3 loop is CASSLFRIASQETQYF. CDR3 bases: TGTGCCAGCAGCTTATTCCGAATAGCGAGCCAAGAGACCCAGTACTTC.

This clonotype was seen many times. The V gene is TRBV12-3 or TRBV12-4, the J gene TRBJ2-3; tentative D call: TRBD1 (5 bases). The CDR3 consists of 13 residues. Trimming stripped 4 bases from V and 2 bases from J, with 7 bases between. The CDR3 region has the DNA TGTGCCAGCAGTTGGGGCCCCACAGATACGCAGTATTTT. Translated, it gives CASSWGPTDTQYF.

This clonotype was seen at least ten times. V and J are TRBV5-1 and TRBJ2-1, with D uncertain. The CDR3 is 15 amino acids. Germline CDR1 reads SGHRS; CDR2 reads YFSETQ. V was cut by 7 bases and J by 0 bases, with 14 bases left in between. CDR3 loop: CASLNEPSSYNEQFF. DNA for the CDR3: TGCGCCAGCCTGAACGAGCCGAGCTCCTACAATGAGCAGTTCTTC.